The next 9 T cell receptor beta chains were all read from a single sample in a study of identifying expanded T cells in peripheral blood. Sequencing used immunoSEQ multiplex PCR; TCRdb keeps in-frame clones, though not all of them. The sample lists tens of thousands of clones, more than 75% seen once, with approximately 4.5% in the top ten. The sequencing sample was made of blood. The receptors come from a person between 18 and 69 years old in good health.

This clone was detected only once. The rearrangement joins TRBV7-2 to TRBJ2-1, with a tentative D call TRBD2 (5 bases). The germline CDR1 and CDR2 sequences are SGHTA and FQGNSA. V lost 4 bases and J 12 bases, leaving 13 bases between the germline ends. This CDR3 region has 12 residues. The CDR3 spells CASSSPGVGQFF. In DNA, the CDR3 is TGTGCCAGCAGCTCACCCGGGGTGGGGCAGTTCTTC. The full variable domain, its missing parts supplied by reference TRBV7-2 and TRBJ2-1, is GAGVSQSPSNKVTEKGKDVELRCDPISGHTALYWYRQSLGQGLEFLIYFQGNSAPDKSGLPSDRFSAERTGGSVSTLTIQRTQQEDSAVYLCASSSPGVGQFFGPGTRLTVL.

As for this clone: One end of the junction varies from germline; a read error may be responsible. The CDR3 protein is CASNLDRANSPLHF. The CDR3 nucleotides are TGTGCCAGCAACTTAGACAGGGCCAATTCACCCCTCCACTTT. This chain joins TRBV7-8 and TRBJ1-6, with 7 nucleotides matching TRBD1. This CDR3 is built from 14 residues. Germline CDR1 reads SGHVS; CDR2 reads FQNEAQ. Full variable domain (rest looked up from reference TRBV7-8 and TRBJ1-6): GAGVSQSPRYKVAKRGQDVALRCDPISGHVSLFWYQQALGQGPEFLTYFQNEAQLDKSGLPSDRFFAERPEGSVSTLKIQRTQQEDSAVYLCASNLDRANSPLHFGNGTRLTVT.

This chain uses TRBV2 with TRBJ1-4; D is unclear. Germline CDR1 is SNHLY and CDR2 is FYNNEI. Trimming removed 6 bases at V and 8 bases at J, with 19 bases between. This CDR3 contains 15 residues. The CDR3 loop reads CASREIYTKGEKLFF. For the CDR3, the DNA is TGTGCCAGCAGAGAGATATACACAAAGGGAGAAAAACTGTTTTTT.

The chain joins TRBV7-3 to TRBJ2-1; TRBD2 matches at 10 bases. The V gene's germline CDR1 is SGHTA and CDR2 FQGTGA. With 5 bases clipped from V and 7 bases from J, the junction kept 14 bases outside the gene matches. CDR3 length equals 17 residues. The CDR3 region is CASSLLLIAGGGNEQFF. DNA of the CDR3: TGTGCCAGCAGCCTCTTACTGATAGCGGGGGGCGGAAATGAGCAGTTCTTC.

V is TRBV6-6 and J is TRBJ2-5, with TRBD2 as a possible D gene (5 bases). Germline-derived CDR1 and CDR2 are MNHNY and SVGAGI (reference sequence). Trimming removed 7 bases from V and 2 bases from J, with 11 bases in between. This CDR3 spans 13 amino acids. DNA for the CDR3: TGTGCCAGCACCGCCACTAGGCAAGAGACCCAGTACTTC. Translated: CASTATRQETQYF.

The table lists this clone with a count of one. The chain has TRBV30 and TRBJ1-3; D is undetermined. Germline loops: CDR1 GTSNPN, CDR2 SVGIG (reference sequence). Trimming shortened V by 0 bases and J by 0 bases, and 3 bases separated the two germline ends. The CDR3 runs 13 residues. CDR3 DNA sequence: TGTGCCTGGAGTGTCCACTCTGGAAACACCATATATTTT. It specifies CAWSVHSGNTIYF.

V usage is TRBV7-9 and J usage is TRBJ2-7, with TRBD1 matching 9 bases. In germline, CDR1 is SEHNR, CDR2 FQNEAQ (reference sequence). The V and J ends lost 1 base and 2 bases, in that order; junction bases with no gene match: 6. The CDR3 loop spans 16 amino acids. The CDR3 region has the DNA TGTGCCAGCAGCTTAGGGGGACAGGGATCGCCCTACGAGCAGTACTTC. Encoded protein: CASSLGGQGSPYEQYF. Drawing the rest from reference TRBV7-9 and TRBJ2-7, the complete variable domain is DTGVSQNPRHKITKRGQNVTFRCDPISEHNRLYWYRQTLGQGPEFLTYFQNEAQLEKSRLLSDRFSAERPKGSFSTLEIQRTEQGDSAMYLCASSLGGQGSPYEQYFGPGTRLTVT.

The V call is TRBV2, the J call TRBJ1-6, with D perhaps TRBD1 (5 bases). V was pared by 10 bases and J by 6 bases, with 19 bases between. The length of the CDR3 is 15 residues. Looked up from germline, CDR1 is SNHLY and CDR2 is FYNNEI. CDR3 sequence (DNA): TGTGCCACCAAGGAGGGGTGGTCCCCTAATTCACCCCTCCACTTT. Translation gives CATKEGWSPNSPLHF.

The table lists this clone with a few counts. CDR3 in DNA: TGTGCCAGCAGTTTACCGGGACAGGGATCGGGTGGCTACACCTTC. Protein sequence: CASSLPGQGSGGYTF. The chain uses TRBV6-5 and TRBJ1-2; 9 nucleotides agree with TRBD1. V was clipped by 4 bases and J by 7 bases; unmatched bases: 10. CDR3 length equals 15 residues. Germline V lookup: CDR1 MNHEY, CDR2 SVGAGI.